The T cell receptor (beta chain) described here comes from a study of T cell responses to AZD1222 COVID-19 vaccine. Overall study context: Second-dose groups at about 4 or about 12 weeks were pooled.

The method was immunoSEQ multiplex PCR; TCRdb's version includes in-frame clones alone and lacks a portion of them. The sample contains roughly 120,000 clones, 75% to 90% of which appear only once. Comment on this clone: Its antigen remains unknown.

Trimming left V 1 base short and J 3 bases short, with 3 bases between. Germline CDR1 is PRHDT and CDR2 is FYEKMQ (reference sequence). CDR3 length: 12 amino acids. Study results and caveats: White British ancestry dominated among donors, who included more females, and clonal diversity was possibly underestimated.

The genes are TRBV13 and TRBJ1-2; D is ambiguous. The source is an adult in good health. The sequences come from peripheral blood, collected on day 0 of AZD1222 vaccination. The CDR3 nucleotides are TGTGCCAGCAGCTTAGTGGACTATGGCTACACCTTC. Translating it yields CASSLVDYGYTF. The full variable domain, in which reference TRBV13 and TRBJ1-2 provide the parts outside the CDR3, is AAGVIQSPRHLIKEKRETATLKCYPIPRHDTVYWYQQGPGQDPQFLISFYEKMQSDKGSIPDRFSAQQFSDYHSELNMSSLELGDSALYFCASSLVDYGYTFGSGTRLTVV.